These 20 T cell receptor beta chains were all obtained from the same sample, sequenced in a study of cytomegalovirus exposure and HLA in healthy donors. PCR used 60 Vbeta primers and 13 Jbeta primers. Sequencing used immunoSEQ multiplex PCR; TCRdb keeps in-frame clones, though not all of them. The sample holds around 240,000 clones, about 81% seen once. Input material: PBMCs. Receptor source: a woman aged 40 to 50 in good health and CMV-seropositive.

V gene TRBV5-4 combines with J gene TRBJ2-7; 8 nucleotides match TRBD1. Germline V gene sequence: CDR1 SGHNT, CDR2 YYREEE (reference sequence). The ends lost 2 bases at V and 7 bases at J; junction bases unmatched: 8. CDR3 size: 14 residues. DNA for the CDR3: TGTGCCAGCAGCTTTAACAGGGGGTTCGGGGAGCAGTACTTC. This translates into CASSFNRGFGEQYF.

The chain combines TRBV7-2 with TRBJ1-1; 7 bases agree with TRBD1. Germline assignment: CDR1 SGHTA and CDR2 FQGNSA. The V segment lost 0 bases and the J segment 2 bases; nucleotides outside the gene matches: 3. The CDR3 length is 15 residues. CDR3 region: CASSLATGINTEAFF. CDR3 DNA sequence: TGTGCCAGCAGCTTAGCGACAGGGATCAACACTGAAGCTTTCTTT.

This sequence joins TRBV13 and TRBJ2-3; 11 bases match TRBD2. This CDR3 has 16 amino acids. V was clipped by 3 bases and J by 6 bases; unmatched bases: 8. Germline V gene sequence: CDR1 PRHDT, CDR2 FYEKMQ (reference sequence). This chain's CDR3 is CASSFPLLAGEDTQYF. CDR3 sequence (DNA): TGTGCCAGCAGCTTCCCGCTACTAGCGGGGGAGGATACGCAGTATTTT. The variable domain in full, with the rest retrieved from reference TRBV13 and TRBJ2-3, is AAGVIQSPRHLIKEKRETATLKCYPIPRHDTVYWYQQGPGQDPQFLISFYEKMQSDKGSIPDRFSAQQFSDYHSELNMSSLELGDSALYFCASSFPLLAGEDTQYFGPGTRLTVL.

The count of this clone is one. V gene TRBV5-8 combines with J gene TRBJ1-4, with 8 bases lining up with TRBD1. Germline V gives CDR1 SGHTS, CDR2 YDEGEE. Trimming at V came to 4 bases and at J to 7 bases, leaving 9 bases not matched to a gene. CDR3 length: 15 residues. This chain's CDR3 is CASSAAGGAGEKLFF. CDR3 bases: TGTGCCAGCAGCGCGGCAGGGGGCGCGGGTGAAAAACTGTTTTTT.

This clone was observed a few times. The chain employs TRBV19 and TRBJ2-2; D is possibly TRBD2 (5 bases). The CDR3 extends over 13 amino acids. Germline CDR1 LNHDA, CDR2 SQIVND (reference sequence). V was cut by 10 bases and J by 5 bases, with 14 bases left in between. CDR3 protein: CATRITGTGELFF. In DNA, the CDR3 is TGTGCCACCCGAATAACGGGAACCGGGGAGCTGTTTTTT. The full variable domain, rest sourced from reference TRBV19 and TRBJ2-2, is DGGITQSPKYLFRKEGQNVTLSCEQNLNHDAMYWYRQDPGQGLRLIYYSQIVNDFQKGDIAEGYSVSREKKESFPLTVTSAQKNPTAFYLCATRITGTGELFFGEGSRLTVL.

The chain links TRBV7-8 to TRBJ2-1, with TRBD1 as a possible D gene (6 bases). Trimming left V 4 bases short and J 5 bases short, with 12 bases between. The CDR3 is 14 amino acids. Germline V CDR1 and CDR2: SGHVS, FQNEAQ. Here the CDR3 DNA reads TGTGCCAGCAGCTCGCCGGGACAAAACAATGAGCAGTTCTTC. It yields the protein CASSSPGQNNEQFF.

This clone was observed a few times. The V and J genes are TRBV29-1 and TRBJ2-2; TRBD2 matches 7 bases. The CDR3 is 14 amino acids. V lost 1 base to trimming and J lost 5 bases; unmatched junction nucleotides: 4. Germline CDR1 and CDR2: SQVTM and ANQGSEA. The CDR3 reads CSVEGGSGTGELFF. CDR3 coding DNA: TGCAGCGTTGAAGGCGGGAGCGGGACCGGGGAGCTGTTTTTT.

This chain joins TRBV4-3 and TRBJ1-2; a possible D gene is TRBD1 (6 bases). The V end was cut by 3 bases, the J end by 0 bases, with 11 bases between. The CDR3 loop spans 15 amino acids. Germline V gives CDR1 LGHNA, CDR2 YSLEER. This CDR3 reads CASSQDWTANYGYTF. CDR3 nucleotides: TGCGCCAGCAGCCAGGACTGGACAGCTAACTATGGCTACACCTTC.

This chain uses TRBV4-1 with TRBJ1-1; D is unresolved. Trimming took 4 bases from V and 10 from J, leaving 13 bases between them. The CDR3 spans 12 residues. Germline loops: CDR1 MGHRA, CDR2 YSYEKL. The CDR3 DNA follows: TGCGCCAGCAGCCCGCCCACCAGAAGAGCTTTCTTT. Its translation is CASSPPTRRAFF.

V usage is TRBV5-4 and J usage is TRBJ1-2; D unclear. Germline lookup yields CDR1 SGHNT and CDR2 YYREEE (reference sequence). The CDR3 is made up of 13 amino acids. V lost 1 base, J lost 6 bases, and 10 bases lay in between. CDR3 region: CASSLMPDNGYTF. CDR3 DNA sequence: TGTGCCAGCAGCTTGATGCCTGACAATGGCTACACCTTC.

The chain carries TRBV10-3 and TRBJ1-1; TRBD1 agrees at 7 bases. This CDR3 spans 11 amino acids. Trimming at V came to 7 bases and at J to 6 bases, leaving 2 bases not matched to a gene. Per the germline V gene, CDR1 is ENHRY and CDR2 is SYGVKD. The CDR3 sequence: CAIMTGSEAFF. For the CDR3, the DNA is TGTGCCATCATGACAGGGTCTGAAGCTTTCTTT.

J is TRBJ1-4 and V is TRBV6-5; 7 bases fit TRBD1. Trimming cost V 2 bases and J 8 bases; bases outside gene matches: 11. CDR1 and CDR2 from the germline V gene are MNHEY and SVGAGI. This CDR3 has 16 amino acids. The chain's CDR3 is CASSYGLGQSEEKLFF. DNA for the CDR3: TGTGCCAGCAGTTACGGACTGGGACAGTCAGAGGAAAAACTGTTTTTT.

V usage is TRBV27 and J usage is TRBJ1-5; possibly TRBD1 for D (6 bases). The CDR3 spans 15 residues. The ends were cut back, 5 bases at V and 8 bases at J, with 19 bases in the middle. The germline gives CDR1 MNHEY, CDR2 SMNVEV (reference sequence). CDR3 amino acids: CASSAGTPSLKPQHF. As DNA, the CDR3 is TGTGCCAGCAGTGCCGGGACACCCAGTTTGAAGCCCCAGCATTTT.

This chain links TRBV29-1 with TRBJ1-1; 7 bases map to TRBD1. V dropped 4 bases and J dropped 3; count of bases not matched to a gene: 5. The V gene's germline CDR1 is SQVTM and CDR2 ANQGSEA. This CDR3 comprises 13 residues. DNA for the CDR3: TGCAGCGTTGGATTAGGGGGCTACACTGAAGCTTTCTTT. The encoded protein is CSVGLGGYTEAFF.

V usage is TRBV7-9 and J usage is TRBJ1-5; unclear D gene. V lost 1 base and J lost 3, with 7 bases in between. CDR3 length: 14 amino acids. Germline V gene data show CDR1 as SEHNR and CDR2 as FQNEAQ (reference sequence). The CDR3 nucleotides are TGTGCCAGCAGCTTAGGAGGGTTCAATCAGCCCCAGCATTTT. It codes for CASSLGGFNQPQHF.

As for this clone: One junction end does not reproduce the germline sequence, and a read error may be involved. CDR3 sequence reads: CSSSPQTNTEAFF. The CDR3 nucleotides read TGTTCCAGCAGCCCACAGACGAACACTGAAGCTTTCTTT. This sequence joins TRBV7-9 and TRBJ1-1; no definite D call. This CDR3 has 13 amino acids. Germline V gene lookup returns CDR1 SEHNR and CDR2 FQNEAQ (reference sequence).

The gene calls are TRBV7-2 and TRBJ1-1, with TRBD1 matching over 8 bases. The germline V gene encodes CDR1 SGHTA and CDR2 FQGNSA. Trimming took 3 bases from V and 8 from J; bases not matched to a gene: 8. This CDR3 spans 14 amino acids. CDR3 nucleotides: TGTGCCAGCAGCTTGAGCGGCCAGGGGGCCGAAGCTTTCTTT. Translating gives CASSLSGQGAEAFF.

The chain is built from TRBV7-2 and TRBJ2-1; TRBD2 aligns across 12 bases. The CDR3 runs 17 residues. J was trimmed by 4 bases and V by 0 bases; bases with no gene match: 4. Germline CDR1 SGHTA, CDR2 FQGNSA. The CDR3 protein is CASSLARTSGMYNEQFF. In DNA form, the CDR3 reads TGTGCCAGCAGCTTAGCACGGACTAGCGGGATGTACAATGAGCAGTTCTTC. The full variable domain, with the rest looked up from reference TRBV7-2 and TRBJ2-1, is GAGVSQSPSNKVTEKGKDVELRCDPISGHTALYWYRQSLGQGLEFLIYFQGNSAPDKSGLPSDRFSAERTGGSVSTLTIQRTQQEDSAVYLCASSLARTSGMYNEQFFGPGTRLTVL.

For the CDR3, the DNA is TGCGCCAGCAGCCAGGGGGGGACAGGGAATGGCTACACCTTC. Translating gives CASSQGGTGNGYTF. The genes are TRBV5-1 and TRBJ1-2; TRBD1 matches 9 bases. CDR1 is SGHRS and CDR2 is YFSETQ in the germline V gene. The CDR3 has 14 residues. J lost 6 bases, V lost 4 bases, and 7 bases had no gene match.

The V call is TRBV25-1, the J call TRBJ2-1; 10 bases fit TRBD1. CDR3 length: 14 amino acids. Trimming cost V 6 bases and J 8 bases; bases outside gene matches: 7. The germline V gene has CDR1 MGHDK and CDR2 SYGVNS. CDR3 nucleotide sequence: TGTGCCAGCAGGGGGGACAGGGGATTGCATGAGCAGTTCTTC. Translation gives CASRGDRGLHEQFF.